Below are 14 T cell receptor beta chains sequenced from a single sample in a study of regulatory T cells in long-lasting Graves disease (dated by TCRdb to the early 2020s). The time point label, read with the paper, signifies: newly diagnosed GD, antithyroid drugs for less than 3 months. For both TCR sequencing and RNA sequencing, RNA was extracted from PBMCs in TRIzol. Libraries were prepared through multiplex PCR. TCRdb records Illumina HiSeq 4000 as the sequencer. CDR3 regions were amplified by Arm-PCR with iRepertoire HTBI primers to construct TCR beta libraries. TCRdb reprocessed the public reads (quality trimming at Q25 with fastp, clone calling with MiXCR) and kept in-frame beta chains. Records with the same CDR3 protein are collapsed into one entry carrying the most frequent genes and DNA. The sample yields roughly 610,000 distinct CDR3 sequences; about 16% were counted once. 12% of the sample goes to the ten largest clones.

The sample was also reused in another study, on T cells in Graves' hyperthyroidism and ophthalmopathy.

Sequenced material: peripheral blood mononuclear cells (PBMCs), taken at new diagnosis, from a patient treated with antithyroid drugs. The source is a man aged 18 to 30 with Graves disease. Donor details come from another sample of the same person, matched by shared clones.

The genes are TRBV7-3 and TRBJ1-3; D ambiguous. V lost 5 bases and J lost 6, with 14 bases in between. Looked up from germline, CDR1 is SGHTA and CDR2 is FQGTGA. The CDR3 runs to 14 residues. The CDR3 protein is CASSATGPSNTIYF. Here the CDR3 DNA reads TGTGCCAGCAGCGCAACCGGGCCCTCAAACACCATATATTTT. Variable domain in full (rest from reference TRBV7-3 and TRBJ1-3): GAGVSQTPSNKVTEKGKYVELRCDPISGHTALYWYRQSLGQGPEFLIYFQGTGAADDSGLPNDRFFAVRPEGSVSTLKIQRTERGDSAVYLCASSATGPSNTIYFGEGSWLTVV.

The V and J genes are TRBV4-1 and TRBJ1-1; 8 nucleotides align to TRBD1. The CDR3 spans 14 residues. Germline V gives CDR1 MGHRA, CDR2 YSYEKL. After removal of 3 bases from V and 7 bases from J, the junction contained 7 bases not matched to a gene. The CDR3 DNA follows: TGCGCCAGCAGCCAGGCCGGGACAGGAGATGAAGCTTTCTTT. This encodes CASSQAGTGDEAFF.

This clonotype was detected many times. The chain combines TRBV27 with TRBJ2-7; no clear D. The CDR3 is 15 residues long. CDR1 and CDR2 from the germline V gene are MNHEY and SMNVEV (reference sequence). Trimming removed 6 bases at V and 3 bases at J, with 18 bases between. The CDR3 DNA reads as TGTGCCAGCAGCTTTGGATCAGGACGAAGCTACGAGCAGTACTTC. Protein sequence: CASSFGSGRSYEQYF.

In the case of this clonotype: This may stem from a read error, because a much larger clone lies one nucleotide away. This chain connects TRBV29-1 to TRBJ2-3, with no clear D. Trimming removed 4 bases from V and 2 bases from J, with 13 bases in between. CDR1 and CDR2 from the germline V gene are SQVTM and ANQGSEA. The CDR3 is 14 amino acids. The CDR3 region has the DNA TGCAGCGTTGGGCTCTCGGTTAACACAGATACGCAGTATTTT. Translation gives CSVGLSVNTDTQYF.

This clonotype was picked up many times. J is TRBJ2-3 and V is TRBV2, with TRBD2 matching over 7 bases. From germline, CDR1 is SNHLY and CDR2 FYNNEI. The CDR3 runs to 16 residues. Trimming cost V 6 bases and J 1 base; bases outside gene matches: 10. CDR3 protein: CASRGELAHRTDTQYF. CDR3 coding DNA: TGTGCCAGCAGGGGGGAACTAGCGCACCGCACAGATACGCAGTATTTT.

The CDR3 loop reads CASSQDRSANQPQHF. CDR3 in DNA: TGCGCCAGCAGCCAAGACCGAAGTGCTAATCAGCCCCAGCATTTT. The chain recombines TRBV4-1 with TRBJ1-5, with D unresolved. The CDR3 has 15 residues. V was shortened by 0 bases and J by 4 bases, with 10 bases between the two germline ends. CDR1 and CDR2 from the germline V gene are MGHRA and YSYEKL.

This clonotype was seen at least ten times. This chain connects TRBV11-2 to TRBJ2-1; D uncertain. The CDR3 is 13 amino acids. Trimming took 1 base from V and 7 from J, leaving 8 bases between them. Germline CDR1 SGHAT, CDR2 FQNNGV. The CDR3 DNA is TGTGCCAGCAGCTTAGCTCTAAAAAATGAGCAGTTCTTC. It encodes CASSLALKNEQFF.

V usage is TRBV6-1 and J usage is TRBJ2-7; 9 bases line up with TRBD1. This CDR3 spans 14 amino acids. CDR1 is MNHNS and CDR2 is SASEGT in the germline V gene. V was pared by 6 bases and J by 3 bases, with 6 bases of the junction left unmatched. CDR3 region: CASSRGTGFYEQYF. The CDR3 DNA is TGTGCCAGCAGCCGCGGGACAGGGTTCTACGAGCAGTACTTC.

Many counts were recorded for this clonotype. The chain employs TRBV11-2 and TRBJ2-1; 13 bases agree with TRBD2. Germline V gene lookup returns CDR1 SGHAT and CDR2 FQNNGV. There are 17 residues in the CDR3. The ends lost 5 bases at V and 6 bases at J; junction bases unmatched: 10. The CDR3 loop reads CASSPPATSGRANEQFF. The CDR3 region has the DNA TGTGCCAGCAGCCCCCCAGCCACTAGCGGGAGGGCCAATGAGCAGTTCTTC.

The chain carries TRBV10-2 and TRBJ2-4, with D perhaps matching TRBD1 or TRBD2 (5 bases each). The V gene's germline CDR1 is WSHSY and CDR2 SAAADI. The CDR3 runs 16 residues. Trimming pared 6 bases from V and 8 bases from J, leaving 23 bases between. The CDR3 is CASRTKLGVTGYIQYF. The CDR3 DNA reads as TGCGCCAGCAGAACCAAGTTGGGGGTCACCGGATACATTCAGTACTTC.

V and J are TRBV30 and TRBJ2-7; 7 positions match TRBD2. Germline V CDR1 and CDR2: GTSNPN, SVGIG (reference sequence). The CDR3 has 15 residues. V was clipped by 3 bases and J by 3 bases; unmatched bases: 11. CDR3: CAWSPLFAGDYEQYF. The CDR3 bases are TGTGCCTGGAGCCCCCTCTTTGCGGGAGACTACGAGCAGTACTTC.

The table lists this clonotype with many counts. The chain couples TRBV11-2 to TRBJ2-1, with a tentative D call TRBD2 (6 bases). The CDR3 covers 13 residues. The V and J ends lost 7 bases and 8 bases respectively, with 15 bases between them. Looked up from germline, CDR1 is SGHAT and CDR2 is FQNNGV. Here the CDR3 DNA reads TGTGCCAGCACTCTGGGGGGAGGCCATGAGCAGTTCTTC. Translated, it gives CASTLGGGHEQFF.

The DNA of the CDR3 is TGTGCCAGCAGTGAAATGGACAGGGGTGGCGGCTACACCTTC. It is translated as CASSEMDRGGGYTF. The chain carries TRBV6-1 and TRBJ1-2, with 9 bases identical to TRBD1. Germline loops: CDR1 MNHNS, CDR2 SASEGT. V was clipped by 2 bases and J by 8 bases; unmatched bases: 6. The CDR3 is made up of 14 amino acids.

This clonotype was detected many times. The chain has TRBV12-3 or TRBV12-4 and TRBJ2-1; 8 bases match TRBD2. Trimming at V came to 7 bases and at J to 8 bases, leaving 10 bases not matched to a gene. This CDR3 contains 14 residues. CDR3 DNA sequence: TGTGCCAGCACCGCCCCGGCGGGAGGACATGAGCAGTTCTTC. The encoded protein is CASTAPAGGHEQFF.